This T cell receptor (beta chain) was recorded in a study of T cell repertoires in cytomegalovirus infection. Study-wide context: CMV infection plus the matching HLA type was flagged by public TCR beta signatures.

From the reads, TCRdb called clonotypes with MiXCR, one entry per CDR3 protein. The sample records about 200,000 distinct CDR3 sequences, 9.5% being singletons. Study-wide points: Identification of carriers of CMV plus the relevant HLA was performed using cumulative public TCR beta family frequency. Across the ex vivo response, the dominant clonotypes were HLA-C-restricted CMV-specific TCR beta clonotypes.

Concerning this clonotype: Its target is unknown.

CDR3 size: 13 residues. Germline CDR1 is LNHNV and CDR2 is YYDKDF (reference sequence). V lost 0 bases and J 5 bases, leaving 7 bases between the germline ends. The material sequenced was PBMCs. This sequence originates from a human donor in good health (CMV status not recorded). Some clones in this sample may be carry-over from other donors' samples. This chain links TRBV15 with TRBJ2-5, with D uncertain. The CDR3 loop is CATSRDTGETQYF. The CDR3 DNA is TGTGCCACCAGCAGAGATACCGGGGAGACCCAGTACTTC.